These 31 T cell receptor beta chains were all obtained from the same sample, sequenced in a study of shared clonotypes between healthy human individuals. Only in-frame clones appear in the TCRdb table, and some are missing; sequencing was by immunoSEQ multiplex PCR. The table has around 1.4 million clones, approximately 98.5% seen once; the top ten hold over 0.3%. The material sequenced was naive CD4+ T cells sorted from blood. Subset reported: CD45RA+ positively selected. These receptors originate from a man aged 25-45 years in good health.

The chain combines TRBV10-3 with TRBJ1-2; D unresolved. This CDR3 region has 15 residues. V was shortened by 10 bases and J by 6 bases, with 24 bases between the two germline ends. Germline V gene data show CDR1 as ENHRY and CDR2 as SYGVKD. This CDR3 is CANSRDTELRNGYTF. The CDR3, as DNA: TGTGCCAACTCGAGGGATACCGAGTTGAGGAATGGCTACACCTTC.

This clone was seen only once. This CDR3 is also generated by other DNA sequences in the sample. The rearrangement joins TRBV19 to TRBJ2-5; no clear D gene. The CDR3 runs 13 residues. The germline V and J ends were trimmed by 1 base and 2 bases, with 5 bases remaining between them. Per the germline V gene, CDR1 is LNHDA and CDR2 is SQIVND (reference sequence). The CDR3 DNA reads TGTGCCAGTAGTATAGGTCAGCAAGAGACCCAGTACTTC. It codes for CASSIGQQETQYF.

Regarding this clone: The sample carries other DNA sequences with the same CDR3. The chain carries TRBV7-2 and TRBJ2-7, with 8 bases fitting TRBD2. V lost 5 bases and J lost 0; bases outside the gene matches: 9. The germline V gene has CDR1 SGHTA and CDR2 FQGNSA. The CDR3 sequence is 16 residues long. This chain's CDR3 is CASSPGVAGSSYEQYF. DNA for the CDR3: TGTGCCAGCAGCCCAGGAGTAGCGGGAAGCTCCTACGAGCAGTACTTC. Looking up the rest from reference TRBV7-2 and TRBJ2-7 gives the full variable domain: GAGVSQSPSNKVTEKGKDVELRCDPISGHTALYWYRQSLGQGLEFLIYFQGNSAPDKSGLPSDRFSAERTGGSVSTLTIQRTQQEDSAVYLCASSPGVAGSSYEQYFGPGTRLTVT.

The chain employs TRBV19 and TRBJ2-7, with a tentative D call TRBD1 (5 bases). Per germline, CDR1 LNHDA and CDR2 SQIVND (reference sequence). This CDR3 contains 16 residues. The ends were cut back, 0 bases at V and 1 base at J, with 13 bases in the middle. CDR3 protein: CASSIDPRARSYEQYF. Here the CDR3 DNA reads TGTGCCAGTAGTATAGATCCCAGGGCGCGGTCCTACGAGCAGTACTTC.

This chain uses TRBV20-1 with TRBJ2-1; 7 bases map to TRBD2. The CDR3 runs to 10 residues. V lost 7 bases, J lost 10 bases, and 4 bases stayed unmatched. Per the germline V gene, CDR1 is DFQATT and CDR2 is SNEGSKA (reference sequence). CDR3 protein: CSVPGLEQFF. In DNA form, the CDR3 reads TGCAGTGTACCGGGACTAGAGCAGTTCTTC.

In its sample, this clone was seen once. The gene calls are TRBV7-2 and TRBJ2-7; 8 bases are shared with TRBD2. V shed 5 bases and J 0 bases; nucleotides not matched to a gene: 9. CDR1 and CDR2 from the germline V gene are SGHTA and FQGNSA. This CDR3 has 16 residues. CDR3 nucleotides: TGTGCCAGCAGCCCACCCAGGACTAGCACCTCCTACGAGCAGTACTTC. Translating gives CASSPPRTSTSYEQYF.

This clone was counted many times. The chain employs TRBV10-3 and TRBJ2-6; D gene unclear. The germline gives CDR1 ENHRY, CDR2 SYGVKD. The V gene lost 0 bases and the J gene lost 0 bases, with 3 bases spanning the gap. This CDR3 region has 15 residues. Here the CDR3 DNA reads TGTGCCATCAGTGAGTCTCACTCTGGGGCCAACGTCCTGACTTTC. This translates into CAISESHSGANVLTF.

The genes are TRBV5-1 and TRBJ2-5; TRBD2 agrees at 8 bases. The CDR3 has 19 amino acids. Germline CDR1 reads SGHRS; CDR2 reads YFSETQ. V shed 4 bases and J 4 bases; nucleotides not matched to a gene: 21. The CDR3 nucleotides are TGCGCCAGCAGCACGTCAAGCGGGAGAGCCCCTCACCCGCGAGAGACCCAGTACTTC. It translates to CASSTSSGRAPHPRETQYF.

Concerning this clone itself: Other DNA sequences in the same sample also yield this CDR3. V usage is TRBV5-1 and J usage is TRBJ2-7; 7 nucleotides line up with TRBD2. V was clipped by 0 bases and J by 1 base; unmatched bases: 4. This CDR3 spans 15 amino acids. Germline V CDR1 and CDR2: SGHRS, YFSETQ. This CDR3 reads CASSLVASGSYEQYF. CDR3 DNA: TGCGCCAGCAGCTTGGTTGCTAGCGGTTCCTACGAGCAGTACTTC.

The DNA for the CDR3 is TGTGCCAGCATCGCCGGGACAGGATACTCCTACGAGCAGTACTTC. Amino acid sequence: CASIAGTGYSYEQYF. The genes are TRBV5-8 and TRBJ2-7; TRBD1 matches 8 bases. With V trimmed by 6 bases and J by 0 bases, 8 bases remained unmatched. The CDR3 spans 15 residues. The germline V gene encodes CDR1 SGHTS and CDR2 YDEGEE.

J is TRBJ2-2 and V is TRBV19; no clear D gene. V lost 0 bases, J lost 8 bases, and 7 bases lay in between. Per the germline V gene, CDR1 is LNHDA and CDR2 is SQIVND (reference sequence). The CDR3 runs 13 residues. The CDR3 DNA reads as TGTGCCAGTAGTATAGATCGTAGAGGGGAGCTGTTTTTT. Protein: CASSIDRRGELFF.

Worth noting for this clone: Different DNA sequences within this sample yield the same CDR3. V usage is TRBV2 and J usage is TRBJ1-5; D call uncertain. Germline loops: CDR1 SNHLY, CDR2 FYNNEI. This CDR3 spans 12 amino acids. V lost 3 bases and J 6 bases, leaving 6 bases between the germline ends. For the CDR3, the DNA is TGTGCCAGCAGTGATAGAGGTCAGCCCCAGCATTTT. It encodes CASSDRGQPQHF.

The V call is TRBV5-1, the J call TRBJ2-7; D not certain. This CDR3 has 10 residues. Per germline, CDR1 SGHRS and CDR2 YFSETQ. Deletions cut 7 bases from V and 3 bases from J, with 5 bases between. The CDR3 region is CASHNYEQYF. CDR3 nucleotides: TGCGCCAGCCACAACTACGAGCAGTACTTC.

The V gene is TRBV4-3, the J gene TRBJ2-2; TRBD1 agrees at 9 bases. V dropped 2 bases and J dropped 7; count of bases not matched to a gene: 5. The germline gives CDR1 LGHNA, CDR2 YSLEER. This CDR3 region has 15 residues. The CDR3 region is CASSQIQGANGELFF. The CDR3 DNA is TGCGCCAGCAGCCAAATACAGGGGGCAAACGGGGAGCTGTTTTTT.

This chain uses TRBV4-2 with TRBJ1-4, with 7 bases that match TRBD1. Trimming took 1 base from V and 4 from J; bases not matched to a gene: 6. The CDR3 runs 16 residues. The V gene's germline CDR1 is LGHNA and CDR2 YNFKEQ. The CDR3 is CASSQGRGQNNEKLFF. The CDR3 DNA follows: TGTGCCAGCAGCCAAGGCCGGGGACAGAATAATGAAAAACTGTTTTTT.

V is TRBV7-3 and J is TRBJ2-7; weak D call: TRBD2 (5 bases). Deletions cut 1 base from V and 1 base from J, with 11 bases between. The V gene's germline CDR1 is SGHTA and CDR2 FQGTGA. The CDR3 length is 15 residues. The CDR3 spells CASSLRGSASYEQYF. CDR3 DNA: TGTGCCAGCAGCTTAAGGGGTAGCGCGTCCTACGAGCAGTACTTC.

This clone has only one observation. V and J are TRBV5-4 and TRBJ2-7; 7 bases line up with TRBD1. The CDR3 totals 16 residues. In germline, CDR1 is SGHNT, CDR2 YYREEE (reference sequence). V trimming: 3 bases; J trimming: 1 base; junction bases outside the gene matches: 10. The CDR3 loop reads CASSSRSRDSSYEQYF. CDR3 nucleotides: TGTGCCAGCAGCTCCCGGAGCCGGGACAGTTCCTACGAGCAGTACTTC.

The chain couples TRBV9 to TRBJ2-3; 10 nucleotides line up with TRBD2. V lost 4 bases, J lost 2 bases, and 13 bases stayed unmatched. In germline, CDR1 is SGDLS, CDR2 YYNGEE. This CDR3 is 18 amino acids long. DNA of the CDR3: TGTGCCAGCAGCCTTAGGGCCGGACTAGCGGTCCTCACAGATACGCAGTATTTT. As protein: CASSLRAGLAVLTDTQYF.

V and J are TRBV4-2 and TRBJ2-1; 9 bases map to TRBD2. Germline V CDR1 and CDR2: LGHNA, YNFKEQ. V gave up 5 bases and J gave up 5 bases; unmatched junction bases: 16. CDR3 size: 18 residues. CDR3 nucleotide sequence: TGTGCCAGCAGCGTAAAGGGGGCGGCTAGCGGGGCTAACAATGAGCAGTTCTTC. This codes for CASSVKGAASGANNEQFF.

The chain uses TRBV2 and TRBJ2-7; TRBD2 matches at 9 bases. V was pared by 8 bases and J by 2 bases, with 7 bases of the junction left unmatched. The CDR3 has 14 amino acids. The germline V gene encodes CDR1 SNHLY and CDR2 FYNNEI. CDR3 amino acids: CASGREGRTYEQYF. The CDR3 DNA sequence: TGTGCCAGCGGGCGGGAGGGCCGGACCTACGAGCAGTACTTC.

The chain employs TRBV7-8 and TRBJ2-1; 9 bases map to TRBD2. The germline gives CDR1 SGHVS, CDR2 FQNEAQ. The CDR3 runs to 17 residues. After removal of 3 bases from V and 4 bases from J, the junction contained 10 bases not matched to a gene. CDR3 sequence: CASSLAGGPSGYNEQFF. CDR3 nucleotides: TGTGCCAGCAGCTTGGCGGGAGGGCCCTCGGGTTACAATGAGCAGTTCTTC.

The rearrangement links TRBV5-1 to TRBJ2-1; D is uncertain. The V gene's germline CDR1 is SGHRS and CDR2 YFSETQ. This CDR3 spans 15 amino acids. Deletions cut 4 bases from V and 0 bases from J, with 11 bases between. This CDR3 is CASSRTESSYNEQFF. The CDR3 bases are TGCGCCAGCAGCCGGACGGAGAGCTCCTACAATGAGCAGTTCTTC.

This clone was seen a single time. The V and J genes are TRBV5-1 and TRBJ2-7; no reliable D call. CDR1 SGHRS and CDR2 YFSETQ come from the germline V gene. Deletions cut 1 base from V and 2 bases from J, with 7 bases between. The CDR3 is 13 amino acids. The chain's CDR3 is CASSLITTYEQYF. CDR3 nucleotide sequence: TGCGCCAGCAGCTTGATTACCACCTACGAGCAGTACTTC.

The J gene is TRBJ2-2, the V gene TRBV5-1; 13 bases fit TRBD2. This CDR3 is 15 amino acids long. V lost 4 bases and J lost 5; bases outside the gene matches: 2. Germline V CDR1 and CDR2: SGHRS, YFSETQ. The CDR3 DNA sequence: TGCGCCAGCAGCCGGACTAGCGGGGGTACCGGGGAGCTGTTTTTT. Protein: CASSRTSGGTGELFF.

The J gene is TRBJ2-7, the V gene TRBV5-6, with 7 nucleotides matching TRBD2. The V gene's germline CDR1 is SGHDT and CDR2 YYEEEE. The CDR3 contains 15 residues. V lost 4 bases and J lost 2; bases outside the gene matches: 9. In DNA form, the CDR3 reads TGTGCCAGCAGCCAAGGGGACTACCGTACCTACGAGCAGTACTTC. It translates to CASSQGDYRTYEQYF.

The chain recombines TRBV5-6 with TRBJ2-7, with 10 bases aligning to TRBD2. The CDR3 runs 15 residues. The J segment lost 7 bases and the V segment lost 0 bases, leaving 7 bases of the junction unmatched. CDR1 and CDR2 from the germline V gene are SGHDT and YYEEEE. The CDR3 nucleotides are TGTGCCAGCAGCTTGGTTTCTAGCGGGAGTGGGGAGCAGTACTTC. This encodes CASSLVSSGSGEQYF.

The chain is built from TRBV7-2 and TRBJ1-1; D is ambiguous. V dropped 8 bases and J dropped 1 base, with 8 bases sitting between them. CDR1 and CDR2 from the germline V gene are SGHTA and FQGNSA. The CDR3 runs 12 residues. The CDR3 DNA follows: TGTGCCAGCGATCTTACGAACACTGAAGCTTTCTTT. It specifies CASDLTNTEAFF.

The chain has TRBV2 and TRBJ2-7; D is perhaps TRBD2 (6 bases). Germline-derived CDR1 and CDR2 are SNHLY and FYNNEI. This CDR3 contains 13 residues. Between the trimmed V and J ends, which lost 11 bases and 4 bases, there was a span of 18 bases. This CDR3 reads CAGRRGLLYEQYF. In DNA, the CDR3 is TGTGCCGGGCGCCGGGGACTTCTATACGAGCAGTACTTC.

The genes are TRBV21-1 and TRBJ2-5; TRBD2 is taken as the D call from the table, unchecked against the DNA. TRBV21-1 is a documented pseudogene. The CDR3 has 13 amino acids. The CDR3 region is CASSFQKDSPEYF. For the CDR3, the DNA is TGTGCCAGCAGCTTTCAAAAGGACTCACCAGAGTACTTC.

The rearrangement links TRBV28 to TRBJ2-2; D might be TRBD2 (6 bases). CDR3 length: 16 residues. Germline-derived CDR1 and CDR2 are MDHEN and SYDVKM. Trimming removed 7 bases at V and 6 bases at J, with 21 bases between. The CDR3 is CASTLLGGEWAGELFF. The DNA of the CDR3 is TGTGCCAGCACCTTGCTAGGCGGGGAGTGGGCCGGGGAGCTGTTTTTT.

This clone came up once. The CDR3 sequence: CASRRQGGNTIYF. Written as DNA, the CDR3 is TGTGCCAGCCGAAGACAGGGCGGAAACACCATATATTTT. The chain recombines TRBV5-8 with TRBJ1-3; 7 bases line up with TRBD1. CDR3 length: 13 residues. Germline CDR1 is SGHTS and CDR2 is YDEGEE. V dropped 7 bases and J dropped 4; count of bases not matched to a gene: 5.